The T cell receptor (beta chain) under discussion was sequenced for a study of T cell repertoires in cytomegalovirus infection. Turning to this clonotype: Its antigen is as yet unknown.

The CDR3 is made up of 13 amino acids. V trimming: 10 bases; J trimming: 2 bases; junction bases outside the gene matches: 4. Per germline, CDR1 MGHRA and CDR2 YSYEKL. One entry per CDR3 protein results from TCRdb running MiXCR on the reads. Altogether around 230,000 distinct CDR3 sequences are present, 38% being singletons, with the ten largest covering approximately 60%. The origin of this receptor is a human donor in good health (CMV status not recorded). Some clones in this sample may be carry-over from other donors' samples. V gene TRBV4-1 combines with J gene TRBJ2-2; 7 nucleotides line up with TRBD1. Sequenced material: CD8+ T cells from cultured PBMCs, taken from culture after CMV antigen stimulation. CDR3 sequence: CAIGTANTGELFF. DNA of the CDR3: TGCGCCATCGGGACAGCCAACACCGGGGAGCTGTTTTTT.